At least ten counts were recorded for the clone carrying this T cell receptor beta chain. The antigen is not known. Germline V gene data show CDR1 as MNHNS and CDR2 as SASEGT. V lost 6 bases to trimming and J lost 0 bases, with 20 bases between them. CDR3 length: 18 residues. Indicated time point: persistent/refractory GD, antithyroid drugs over 5 years with positive TRAb. Construction of the TCR library relied on RNA isolated from PBMCs. These data belong to a study of regulatory T cells in long-lasting Graves disease. Overall study: A definition of persistent Graves' disease required over 5 years of antithyroid drugs plus positive TSH receptor antibodies.

Arm-PCR of CDR3 regions and iRepertoire HTBI primers were the basis on which TCR beta libraries were built. Authors' analysis steps: Samples collectively showed approximately 62 TRBV and more than 11 TRBJ segments. Each CDR3 protein is one row after TCRdb ran MiXCR on the multiplex PCR reads. It is TCRdb's table, rather than the study itself, that gives the V and J calls and clone size. Of around 430,000 distinct CDR3 sequences in the sample, roughly 22% were seen once. Study-wide results and caveats: Patients whose Graves' disease persisted exhibited lower TCR diversity than those newly diagnosed.

The sequencing used peripheral blood mononuclear cells (PBMCs), collected when the disease was refractory, from a patient treated with antithyroid drugs. The rearrangement joins TRBV6-1 to TRBJ1-4, with a weak D call TRBD1 (5 bases). The sequence derives from a female donor with Graves disease. This chain's CDR3 is CASRTSGTVAATNEKLFF. The CDR3 nucleotides are TGTGCCAGCAGGACATCCGGGACGGTTGCAGCAACTAATGAAAAACTGTTTTTT.